These 25 T cell receptor beta chains were all obtained from the same sample, sequenced in a study of T cells after yellow fever vaccination (dated by TCRdb to between 2018 and 2021). Sample treatment or condition, as interpreted from the label and publication: live attenuated yellow fever vaccine strain. The library came from 5' RACE. For sequencing, an Illumina NovaSeq 6000 was employed. In-frame beta chains were kept once TCRdb had trimmed the public reads at Q25 with fastp and called clones with MiXCR. Each CDR3 protein appears once, grouped with its most common genes and DNA. This sample has about 300,000 distinct CDR3 sequences in its table, and around 9.3% of those were observed once. The ten largest account for about 3.7% of the sample. Sequencing used CD4+ T cells sorted from PBMCs, obtained 5 days after the yellow fever booster vaccination. The source of these receptors is a man aged 18-30 years who received the YFV17D yellow fever vaccine.

This clonotype was observed at least ten times. The chain combines TRBV20-1 with TRBJ2-5, with D uncertain. V dropped 3 bases and J dropped 5 bases, with 4 bases sitting between them. There are 10 residues in the CDR3. The germline gives CDR1 DFQATT, CDR2 SNEGSKA (reference sequence). CDR3 nucleotides: TGCAGTGCTAGCGGGGAGACCCAGTACTTC. It codes for CSASGETQYF.

Here the CDR3 reads CASSHFDRNTEAFF. The CDR3, as DNA: TGTGCCAGCAGCCATTTCGACAGGAACACTGAAGCTTTCTTT. The chain links TRBV16 to TRBJ1-1, with a tentative D call TRBD1 (5 bases). Trimming left V 3 bases short and J 1 base short, with 9 bases between. Germline V lookup: CDR1 KGHSY, CDR2 FQNENV. The CDR3 loop spans 14 amino acids.

The chain has TRBV30 and TRBJ1-1; TRBD1 is a possible D gene (5 bases). The germline V and J ends were trimmed by 4 bases and 9 bases, with 18 bases remaining between them. Looked up from germline, CDR1 is GTSNPN and CDR2 is SVGIG (reference sequence). The CDR3 runs to 13 residues. Here the CDR3 reads CAWKWGSYTKAFF. DNA for the CDR3: TGTGCCTGGAAGTGGGGCAGTTATACCAAAGCTTTCTTT.

For the CDR3, the DNA is TGTGCCAGCAGCCAGTTGCCCCGGGGGGGGAAAGAGACCCAGTACTTC. It encodes CASSQLPRGGKETQYF. The chain carries TRBV3-1 and TRBJ2-5; 8 positions match TRBD2. The V gene's germline CDR1 is LGHDT and CDR2 YNNKEL (reference sequence). The CDR3 sequence is 16 residues long. J gave up 3 bases and V 3 bases, and 9 bases lay outside the gene matches.

This clonotype appeared many times. The rearrangement uses TRBV4-1 and TRBJ1-1, with D hard to call. Germline CDR1 MGHRA, CDR2 YSYEKL. Trimming shortened V by 1 base and J by 3 bases, and 12 bases separated the two germline ends. CDR3 length: 15 amino acids. Here the CDR3 DNA reads TGCGCCAGCAGCCAAGTGGGAGGGTCTTACACTGAAGCTTTCTTT. This gives the protein CASSQVGGSYTEAFF.

This clonotype was counted many times. The chain combines TRBV28 with TRBJ2-7; 10 bases match TRBD1. The CDR3 sequence is 13 residues long. Trimming at V came to 5 bases and at J to 10 bases, leaving 8 bases not matched to a gene. Germline CDR1 MDHEN, CDR2 SYDVKM. CDR3 DNA sequence: TGTGCCAGCAGTCGCACGACAGGGGGCATCCAGTACGTC. It translates to CASSRTTGGIQYV.

This clonotype was observed a handful of times. The V and J genes are TRBV12-3 or TRBV12-4 and TRBJ2-7; TRBD2 matches at 9 bases. This CDR3 contains 14 residues. Trimming removed 3 bases from V and 3 bases from J; junction bases left unmatched: 3. CDR3 nucleotides: TGTGCCAGCAGTTTTTCTAGCGGGGTCTACGAGCAGTACTTC. Translated: CASSFSSGVYEQYF.

This clonotype was observed a few times. The chain is built from TRBV11-1 and TRBJ1-4, with D maybe TRBD1 (5 bases). There are 14 residues in the CDR3. V lost 5 bases, J lost 4 bases, and 11 bases lay in between. CDR1 is SGHAT, CDR2 FQDESV, per germline (reference sequence). The CDR3 protein is CASSRDQHNEKLFF. As DNA, the CDR3 is TGTGCCAGCAGCCGGGACCAGCATAATGAAAAACTGTTTTTT. The variable domain in full, completed from reference TRBV11-1 and TRBJ1-4, reads EAEVAQSPRYKITEKSQAVAFWCDPISGHATLYWYRQILGQGPELLVQFQDESVVDDSQLPKDRFSAERLKGVDSTLKIQPAELGDSAMYLCASSRDQHNEKLFFGSGTQLSVL.

A few counts support this clonotype. The V call is TRBV4-1, the J call TRBJ2-4; D may be TRBD2 (6 bases). V was cut by 2 bases and J by 7 bases, with 15 bases left in between. The CDR3 runs 15 residues. The germline gives CDR1 MGHRA, CDR2 YSYEKL. CDR3 nucleotides: TGCGCCAGCAGCCAACCCGGGGACTGGGGGAACATTCAGTACTTC. This codes for CASSQPGDWGNIQYF.

This clonotype was seen a handful of times. V is TRBV5-1 and J is TRBJ2-7; D is tentatively TRBD1 or TRBD2 (5 bases each). CDR3 length: 16 residues. Trimming took 2 bases from V and 0 from J, leaving 15 bases between them. In germline, CDR1 is SGHRS, CDR2 YFSETQ. CDR3 nucleotides: TGCGCCAGCAGCTTAAATGCCGGGACGGGCTCCTACGAGCAGTACTTC. Its protein is CASSLNAGTGSYEQYF.

This chain connects TRBV28 to TRBJ1-2, with D perhaps TRBD1 (5 bases). Germline CDR1 and CDR2: MDHEN and SYDVKM. The CDR3 runs 15 residues. Trimming cost V 5 bases and J 8 bases, with 21 bases left between them. The CDR3 here is CASSPATANPVGYTF. In DNA, the CDR3 is TGTGCCAGCAGTCCCGCGACAGCGAATCCGGTCGGCTACACCTTC.

V and J are TRBV9 and TRBJ2-3, with TRBD1 identical over 10 bases. The CDR3 is made up of 18 amino acids. The germline gives CDR1 SGDLS, CDR2 YYNGEE. V shed 1 base, J shed 0 bases, and the junction held 8 bases outside the gene matches. The CDR3 DNA follows: TGTGCCAGCAGCGTAAAAGCCCGGGACAGGGGCAGCACAGATACGCAGTATTTT. Translating it yields CASSVKARDRGSTDTQYF. The variable domain in full, completed from reference TRBV9 and TRBJ2-3, reads DSGVTQTPKHLITATGQRVTLRCSPRSGDLSVYWYQQSLDQGLQFLIQYYNGEERAKGNILERFSAQQFPDLHSELNLSSLELGDSALYFCASSVKARDRGSTDTQYFGPGTRLTVL.

The chain employs TRBV6-2 or TRBV6-3 and TRBJ1-1; 11 bases line up with TRBD1. Germline V gene sequence: CDR1 MNHEY, CDR2 SVGEGT. The junction had 10 bases not matched to a gene; V was cut back by 6 bases and J by 1 base. This CDR3 spans 17 amino acids. The CDR3 sequence is CASRFTRDRGENTEAFF. CDR3 bases: TGTGCCAGCAGGTTTACCAGGGACAGGGGGGAGAACACTGAAGCTTTCTTT.

This clonotype was counted only a few times. This chain connects TRBV10-3 to TRBJ1-1; no reliable D call. V dropped 6 bases and J dropped 6 bases, with 14 bases sitting between them. The CDR3 has 13 residues. Germline CDR1 and CDR2: ENHRY and SYGVKD. This chain's CDR3 is CAIRASDGAEAFF. DNA of the CDR3: TGTGCCATCAGGGCATCAGATGGGGCTGAAGCTTTCTTT.

This clonotype turned up a few times. J is TRBJ2-5 and V is TRBV4-3, with a weak D call TRBD1 (5 bases). Germline values: CDR1 LGHNA, CDR2 YSLEER. CDR3 size: 14 residues. The germline V and J ends were trimmed by 0 bases and 4 bases, with 9 bases remaining between them. CDR3 in amino acids: CASSQERRAETQYF. The CDR3 nucleotides are TGCGCCAGCAGCCAAGAACGCAGGGCAGAGACCCAGTACTTC.

Only a few counts were recorded for this clonotype. The chain recombines TRBV5-1 with TRBJ1-1; weak D call: TRBD1 (5 bases). Germline loops: CDR1 SGHRS, CDR2 YFSETQ. This CDR3 region has 14 residues. The V end lost 2 bases, the J end lost 2 bases, and 10 bases lay between the germline ends. The CDR3 is CASSFQGANTEAFF. For the CDR3, the DNA is TGCGCCAGCAGCTTCCAGGGCGCTAACACTGAAGCTTTCTTT. Looking up the rest from reference TRBV5-1 and TRBJ1-1 gives the full variable domain: KAGVTQTPRYLIKTRGQQVTLSCSPISGHRSVSWYQQTPGQGLQFLFEYFSETQRNKGNFPGRFSGRQFSNSRSEMNVSTLELGDSALYLCASSFQGANTEAFFGQGTRLTVV.

This clonotype showed up just a few times. This chain joins TRBV6-5 and TRBJ1-6; 8 bases fit TRBD1. Germline V gene lookup returns CDR1 MNHEY and CDR2 SVGAGI. After removal of 0 bases from V and 7 bases from J, the junction contained 5 bases not matched to a gene. The CDR3 runs 16 residues. DNA for the CDR3: TGTGCCAGCAGTTACTCGACAGGGGCCGGGAATTCACCCCTCCACTTT. Its translation: CASSYSTGAGNSPLHF.

This clonotype has a handful of counts. The chain combines TRBV20-1 with TRBJ2-1, with D possibly TRBD1 on 5 matching bases. The CDR3 extends over 16 amino acids. The germline V gene has CDR1 DFQATT and CDR2 SNEGSKA (reference sequence). The germline V and J ends were trimmed by 0 bases and 3 bases, with 15 bases remaining between them. CDR3 loop: CSAREVGKGYYNEQFF. CDR3 nucleotide sequence: TGCAGTGCTAGAGAAGTTGGCAAGGGGTACTACAATGAGCAGTTCTTC.

There are a few counts of this clonotype. The V and J genes are TRBV12-3 or TRBV12-4 and TRBJ1-3; no clear D gene. The CDR3 covers 15 residues. V lost 5 bases, J lost 1 base, and 12 bases lay in between. The CDR3: CASSPAGVSGNTIYF. DNA for the CDR3: TGTGCCAGCAGTCCCGCCGGGGTATCTGGAAACACCATATATTTT.

The chain has TRBV7-9 and TRBJ2-3, with D possibly matching TRBD2 (6 bases). CDR1 is SEHNR, CDR2 FQNEAQ, per germline (reference sequence). V gave up 1 base and J gave up 7 bases, with 12 bases separating them. This CDR3 is 14 amino acids long. DNA for the CDR3: TGTGCCAGCAGCTTAGGCCTTGGCGGGAATACGCAGTATTTT. Protein sequence: CASSLGLGGNTQYF.

This clonotype was counted many times. J is TRBJ2-7 and V is TRBV7-2; a weak D match, TRBD1 (5 bases). The CDR3 spans 15 residues. Trimming pared 0 bases from V and 2 bases from J, leaving 11 bases between. Germline lookup yields CDR1 SGHTA and CDR2 FQGNSA. The CDR3 DNA follows: TGTGCCAGCAGCTTAGCATCTGCAGGGACCTACGAGCAGTACTTC. Its protein is CASSLASAGTYEQYF.

This clonotype has a count of ten or more. The J gene is TRBJ2-3, the V gene TRBV12-3 or TRBV12-4, with 8 bases aligning to TRBD2. The V and J ends lost 5 bases and 1 base, in that order; junction bases with no gene match: 2. The CDR3 is made up of 14 amino acids. Here the CDR3 DNA reads TGTGCCAGCAGTATACTAGCGGGCACAGATACGCAGTATTTT. This sequence encodes CASSILAGTDTQYF.

This clonotype came up a few times. The chain has TRBV14 and TRBJ2-1; the D is unclear. The length of the CDR3 is 13 residues. Trimming left V 4 bases short and J 8 bases short, with 12 bases between. The germline gives CDR1 SGHDN, CDR2 FVKESK. Written as DNA, the CDR3 is TGTGCCAGCAGCCGGCAGAAATGGTATGAGCAGTTCTTC. The encoded protein is CASSRQKWYEQFF.

The chain links TRBV12-3 or TRBV12-4 to TRBJ1-3; D ambiguous. V gave up 6 bases and J gave up 2 bases, with 11 bases separating them. There are 14 residues in the CDR3. The CDR3 coding sequence is TGTGCCAGCAGAACCCTCGGGGCTGGAAACACCATATATTTT. Protein product: CASRTLGAGNTIYF.

This clonotype has more than one count but fewer than ten. The chain is built from TRBV27 and TRBJ2-6; the D is unclear. Trimming took off 1 base at V and 0 bases at J, with 10 bases between the two ends. Germline CDR1 is MNHEY and CDR2 is SMNVEV (reference sequence). This CDR3 has 17 residues. DNA of the CDR3: TGTGCCAGCAGTTTATATCCAGTTAGCTCTGGGGCCAACGTCCTGACTTTC. This gives the protein CASSLYPVSSGANVLTF.